The 13 T cell receptor beta chains listed next were all sequenced from one sample in a study of blood T cell repertoires in COVID-19. Generated by immunoSEQ multiplex PCR, the TCRdb table keeps only in-frame clones and is missing some. The repertoire holds about 300,000 clones, with approximately 89% as singletons. The material sequenced was peripheral blood. Receptors originate from a woman in her 30s with COVID-19, enrolled during active disease.

The V call is TRBV11-3, the J call TRBJ2-4; 11 bases map to TRBD1. V was pared by 0 bases and J by 2 bases, with 9 bases of the junction left unmatched. The CDR3 contains 19 residues. Germline V gives CDR1 SGHNT, CDR2 YENEEA. The CDR3 spells CASSLEWTGGIETKNIQYF. In DNA, the CDR3 is TGTGCCAGCAGCTTAGAATGGACAGGGGGCATCGAAACCAAAAACATTCAGTACTTC.

The chain combines TRBV29-1 with TRBJ2-7, with TRBD1 matching over 9 bases. This CDR3 has 14 amino acids. Germline CDR1 is SQVTM and CDR2 is ANQGSEA. J was trimmed by 7 bases and V by 7 bases; bases with no gene match: 14. Written as DNA, the CDR3 is TGCAGCGCCAAAGCCGGGACAGGGTGGGAAGAGCAGTACTTC. It encodes CSAKAGTGWEEQYF.

The J gene is TRBJ2-1, the V gene TRBV5-6; 8 bases agree with TRBD1. There are 14 residues in the CDR3. The trim removed 1 base at V and 10 bases at J, leaving 7 bases unmatched. Per germline, CDR1 SGHDT and CDR2 YYEEEE. The CDR3 here is CASSLFRGPGEQFF. CDR3 nucleotides: TGTGCCAGCAGCTTGTTCAGGGGGCCCGGGGAGCAGTTCTTC.

This chain connects TRBV27 to TRBJ1-2, with 8 nucleotides matching TRBD1. The CDR3 covers 16 residues. V lost 4 bases, J lost 2 bases, and 9 bases stayed unmatched. The germline V gene encodes CDR1 MNHEY and CDR2 SMNVEV (reference sequence). CDR3 sequence: CASSSPRTGKNYGYTF. The CDR3 DNA follows: TGTGCCAGCAGTTCCCCAAGGACAGGGAAGAACTATGGCTACACCTTC.

The chain couples TRBV7-9 to TRBJ2-5, with 10 nucleotides matching TRBD1. In germline, CDR1 is SEHNR, CDR2 FQNEAQ (reference sequence). With 6 bases clipped from V and 2 bases from J, the junction kept 3 bases outside the gene matches. The CDR3 totals 14 residues. The CDR3 bases are TGTGCCAGCAGTGACAGGGGGCGTCAAGAGACCCAGTACTTC. Amino acid sequence: CASSDRGRQETQYF. Filled out from reference TRBV7-9 and TRBJ2-5, the complete variable domain reads DTGVSQNPRHKITKRGQNVTFRCDPISEHNRLYWYRQTLGQGPEFLTYFQNEAQLEKSRLLSDRFSAERPKGSFSTLEIQRTEQGDSAMYLCASSDRGRQETQYFGPGTRLLVL.

The chain carries TRBV27 and TRBJ1-6; D not certain. Trimming removed 2 bases at V and 0 bases at J, with 11 bases between. This CDR3 spans 17 amino acids. CDR1 and CDR2 from the germline V gene are MNHEY and SMNVEV (reference sequence). The CDR3 DNA reads TGTGCCAGCAGTTTAAAGCCCCCAACCTCCTATAATTCACCCCTCCACTTT. It translates to CASSLKPPTSYNSPLHF.

This clone turned up a few times. V gene TRBV11-3 combines with J gene TRBJ2-2, with D possibly TRBD2 on 5 matching bases. Germline CDR1 reads SGHNT; CDR2 reads YENEEA. CDR3 length: 15 residues. V lost 5 bases, J lost 4 bases, and 14 bases lay in between. CDR3 sequence (DNA): TGTGCCAGCAGCATGCAAACAGAGGGCACCGGGGAGCTGTTTTTT. Its protein is CASSMQTEGTGELFF.

This sequence joins TRBV4-3 and TRBJ1-2; unclear D gene. Trimming removed 1 base from V and 4 bases from J, with 10 bases in between. The length of the CDR3 is 14 residues. CDR1 and CDR2 (germline): LGHNA, YSLEER. CDR3 loop: CASSQGVGPYGYTF. CDR3 sequence (DNA): TGCGCCAGCAGCCAAGGAGTGGGCCCCTATGGCTACACCTTC.

The genes are TRBV6-6 and TRBJ2-7; D is possibly TRBD1 (6 bases). V was clipped by 4 bases and J by 4 bases, with 11 bases between them. Germline CDR1 reads MNHNY; CDR2 reads SVGAGI (reference sequence). The CDR3 has 13 residues. Written as DNA, the CDR3 is TGTGCCAGCAGTTTTTCGGACAGTTACGAGCAGTACGTC. Its translation: CASSFSDSYEQYV.

Remarks on this clone: This sample also contains other DNA sequences that code for the same CDR3. The CDR3 DNA sequence: TGCGCCAGCAGCTCGACAGGGGGATCCTATGGCTACACCTTC. Protein: CASSSTGGSYGYTF. The chain employs TRBV5-1 and TRBJ1-2, with 9 bases fitting TRBD1. Germline assignment: CDR1 SGHRS and CDR2 YFSETQ. V lost 3 bases, J lost 4 bases, and 4 bases stayed unmatched. The CDR3 runs to 14 residues.

The rearrangement links TRBV29-1 to TRBJ2-1; TRBD2 matches 8 bases. J was trimmed by 6 bases and V by 4 bases; bases with no gene match: 5. The CDR3 covers 13 residues. Germline assignment: CDR1 SQVTM and CDR2 ANQGSEA. CDR3 amino acids: CSVGGGPVNEQFF. The CDR3 DNA is TGCAGCGTTGGCGGGGGGCCCGTCAATGAGCAGTTCTTC.

CDR3: CASSVGSNRGNTIYF. CDR3 DNA: TGTGCCAGCAGCGTAGGTAGCAACCGAGGAAACACCATATATTTT. The chain has TRBV9 and TRBJ1-3; D gene uncertain. Trimming cost V 0 bases and J 4 bases, with 11 bases left between them. The CDR3 is 15 residues long. Per germline, CDR1 SGDLS and CDR2 YYNGEE. Supplemented by reference TRBV9 and TRBJ1-3, the full variable domain reads DSGVTQTPKHLITATGQRVTLRCSPRSGDLSVYWYQQSLDQGLQFLIQYYNGEERAKGNILERFSAQQFPDLHSELNLSSLELGDSALYFCASSVGSNRGNTIYFGEGSWLTVV.

The chain joins TRBV9 to TRBJ2-7; weak D call: TRBD1 (5 bases). CDR3 length: 15 residues. CDR1 is SGDLS and CDR2 is YYNGEE in the germline V gene. The V end was cut by 0 bases, the J end by 6 bases, with 16 bases between. The CDR3 is CASSVDCQVGPEQYV. CDR3 nucleotide sequence: TGTGCCAGCAGCGTAGACTGTCAAGTGGGGCCCGAGCAGTACGTC.